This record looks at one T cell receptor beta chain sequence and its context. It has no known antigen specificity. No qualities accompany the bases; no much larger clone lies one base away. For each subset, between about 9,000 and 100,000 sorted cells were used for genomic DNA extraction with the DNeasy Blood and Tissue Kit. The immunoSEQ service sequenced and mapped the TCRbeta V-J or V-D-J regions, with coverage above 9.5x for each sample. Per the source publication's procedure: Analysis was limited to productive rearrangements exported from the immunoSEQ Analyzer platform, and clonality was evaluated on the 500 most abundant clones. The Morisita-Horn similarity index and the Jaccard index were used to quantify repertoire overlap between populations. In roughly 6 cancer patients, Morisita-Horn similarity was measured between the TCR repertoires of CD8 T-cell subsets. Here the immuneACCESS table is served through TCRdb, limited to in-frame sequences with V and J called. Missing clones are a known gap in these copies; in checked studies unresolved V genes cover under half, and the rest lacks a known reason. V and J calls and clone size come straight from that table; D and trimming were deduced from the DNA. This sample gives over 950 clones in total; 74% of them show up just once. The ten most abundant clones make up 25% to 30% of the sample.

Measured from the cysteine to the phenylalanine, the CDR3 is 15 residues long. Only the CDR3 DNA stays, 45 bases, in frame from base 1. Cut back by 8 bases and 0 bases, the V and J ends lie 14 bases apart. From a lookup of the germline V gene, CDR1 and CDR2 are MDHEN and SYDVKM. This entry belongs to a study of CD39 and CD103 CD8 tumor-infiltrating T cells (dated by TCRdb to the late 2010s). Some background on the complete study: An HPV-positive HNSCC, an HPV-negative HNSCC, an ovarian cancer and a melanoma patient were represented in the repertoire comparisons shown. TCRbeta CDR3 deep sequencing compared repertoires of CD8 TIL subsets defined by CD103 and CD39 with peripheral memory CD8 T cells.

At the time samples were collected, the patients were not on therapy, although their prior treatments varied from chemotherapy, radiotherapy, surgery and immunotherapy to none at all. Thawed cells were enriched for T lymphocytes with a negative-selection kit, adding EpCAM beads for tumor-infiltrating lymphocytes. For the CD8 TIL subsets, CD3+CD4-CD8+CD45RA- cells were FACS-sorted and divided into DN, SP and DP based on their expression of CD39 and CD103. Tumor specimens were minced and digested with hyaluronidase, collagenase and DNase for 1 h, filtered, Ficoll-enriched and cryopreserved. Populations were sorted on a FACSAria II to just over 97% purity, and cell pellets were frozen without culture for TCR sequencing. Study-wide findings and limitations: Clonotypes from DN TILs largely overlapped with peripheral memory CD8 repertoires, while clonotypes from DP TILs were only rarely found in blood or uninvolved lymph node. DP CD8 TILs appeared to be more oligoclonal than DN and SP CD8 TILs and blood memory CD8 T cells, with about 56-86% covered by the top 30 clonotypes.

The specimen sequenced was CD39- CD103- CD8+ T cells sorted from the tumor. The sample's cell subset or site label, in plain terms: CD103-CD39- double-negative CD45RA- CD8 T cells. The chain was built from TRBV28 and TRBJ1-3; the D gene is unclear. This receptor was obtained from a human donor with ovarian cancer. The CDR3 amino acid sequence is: CASGEGRNSGNTIYF. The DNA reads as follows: TGTGCCAGCGGAGAGGGCAGAAACTCTGGAAACACCATATATTTT. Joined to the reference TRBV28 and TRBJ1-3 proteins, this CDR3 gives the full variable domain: DVKVTQSSRYLVKRTGEKVFLECVQDMDHENMFWYRQDPGLGLRLIYFSYDVKMKEKGDIPEGYSVSREKKERFSLILESASTNQTSMYLCASGEGRNSGNTIYFGEGSWLTVV.